The clone carrying this T cell receptor beta chain was seen only a few times. RNA transcripts were the template for amplifying TCR beta CDR3 regions. First-round RT-PCR with HTBI primers amplified the TCR CDR3 region. Each CDR3 protein gets one entry after TCRdb re-called the multiplex PCR reads with MiXCR. Of 600,000 or so distinct CDR3 sequences listed, roughly 15% are singletons. This sample is drawn from a study of T cells in Graves' hyperthyroidism and ophthalmopathy. The germline CDR1 and CDR2 sequences are DFQATT and SNEGSKA (reference sequence). The junction had 5 bases not matched to a gene; V was cut back by 1 base and J by 2 bases. This CDR3 spans 15 amino acids.

Sequencing was done on a sample of blood. The TCR was taken from a woman aged 45-65 years with Graves' ophthalmopathy. This rearrangement joins TRBV20-1 to TRBJ2-5, with TRBD2 matching 9 bases. In nucleotides, the CDR3 is TGCAGTGCTAGAGTTCTAGCGGGGCCTCAAGAGACCCAGTACTTC. Translated, it gives CSARVLAGPQETQYF.